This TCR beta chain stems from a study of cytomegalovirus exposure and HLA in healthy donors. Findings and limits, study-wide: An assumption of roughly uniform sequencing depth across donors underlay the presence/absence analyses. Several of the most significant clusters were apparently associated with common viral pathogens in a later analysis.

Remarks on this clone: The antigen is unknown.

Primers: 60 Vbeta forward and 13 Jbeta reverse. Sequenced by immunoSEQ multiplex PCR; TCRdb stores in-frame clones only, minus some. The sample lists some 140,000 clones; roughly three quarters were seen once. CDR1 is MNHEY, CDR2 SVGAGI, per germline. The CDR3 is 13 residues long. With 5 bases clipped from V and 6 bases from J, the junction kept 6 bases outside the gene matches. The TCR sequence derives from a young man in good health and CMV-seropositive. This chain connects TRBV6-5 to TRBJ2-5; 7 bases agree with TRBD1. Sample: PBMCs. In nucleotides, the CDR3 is TGTGCCAGCAGTCGAGGGACAGCGCAGACCCAGTACTTC. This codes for CASSRGTAQTQYF.